The 7 T cell receptor beta chains below all came from one sample that was sequenced in a study of cytomegalovirus exposure and HLA in healthy donors. A multiplex PCR was run with 60 Vbeta primers and 13 Jbeta primers. This table comes from immunoSEQ multiplex PCR, and its TCRdb copy is limited to in-frame clones, with some not included. The sample has about 130,000 clones; about 9.2% are singletons. The sequencing input was PBMCs. These TCRs come from a woman aged 40 to 50 in good health and CMV-seropositive.

This chain links TRBV5-1 with TRBJ2-2, with 7 bases fitting TRBD1. J gave up 13 bases and V 3 bases, and 6 bases lay outside the gene matches. Germline lookup yields CDR1 SGHRS and CDR2 YFSETQ. The CDR3 is made up of 12 amino acids. CDR3 amino acids: CASSWDREVLFF. The CDR3 DNA sequence: TGCGCCAGCAGCTGGGACAGAGAGGTGCTGTTTTTT. The complete variable domain, with remaining parts taken from reference TRBV5-1 and TRBJ2-2, reads KAGVTQTPRYLIKTRGQQVTLSCSPISGHRSVSWYQQTPGQGLQFLFEYFSETQRNKGNFPGRFSGRQFSNSRSEMNVSTLELGDSALYLCASSWDREVLFFGEGSRLTVL.

This chain joins TRBV5-4 and TRBJ2-3; maybe TRBD2 (6 bases). CDR3 length: 15 amino acids. Trimming shortened V by 2 bases and J by 3 bases, and 13 bases separated the two germline ends. Germline CDR1 SGHNT, CDR2 YYREEE (reference sequence). The CDR3 nucleotides read TGTGCCAGCAGCTTTATCCCGACTAGTACAGATACGCAGTATTTT. It yields the protein CASSFIPTSTDTQYF. Full variable domain (remainder filled in from reference TRBV5-4 and TRBJ2-3): ETGVTQSPTHLIKTRGQQVTLRCSSQSGHNTVSWYQQALGQGPQFIFQYYREEENGRGNFPPRFSGLQFPNYSSELNVNALELDDSALYLCASSFIPTSTDTQYFGPGTRLTVL.

The table lists this clone with a few counts. The CDR3 DNA is TGCGCCAGCAGCCAAGAGGATGGAGCGGGGAAAGAGACCCAGTACTTC. It translates to CASSQEDGAGKETQYF. The V call is TRBV4-1, the J call TRBJ2-5; TRBD2 matches 7 bases. This CDR3 region has 16 residues. V was clipped by 0 bases and J by 3 bases; unmatched bases: 7. The germline gives CDR1 MGHRA, CDR2 YSYEKL.

This clone turned up a few times. The CDR3 coding sequence is TGTGCCAGCAGTCCCCCAGGGGTGGGCGAGCAGTACTTC. Protein sequence: CASSPPGVGEQYF. The chain links TRBV25-1 to TRBJ2-7; D may be TRBD1 (6 bases). V lost 5 bases and J 6 bases, leaving 14 bases between the germline ends. This CDR3 contains 13 residues. Germline V lookup: CDR1 MGHDK, CDR2 SYGVNS.

This clone has just a few counts. This rearrangement joins TRBV4-3 to TRBJ2-2; TRBD2 might be the D (6 bases). Germline lookup yields CDR1 LGHNA and CDR2 YSLEER. CDR3 length: 16 amino acids. Trimming pared 4 bases from V and 7 bases from J, leaving 19 bases between. DNA of the CDR3: TGCGCCAGCAGCCTCGGTGGAGGGCGGGGAGTCGGGGAGCTGTTTTTT. This translates into CASSLGGGRGVGELFF.

The rearrangement links TRBV19 to TRBJ2-6, with D perhaps matching TRBD2 (5 bases). Germline V lookup: CDR1 LNHDA, CDR2 SQIVND (reference sequence). The CDR3 spans 13 residues. V was shortened by 2 bases and J by 11 bases, with 10 bases between the two germline ends. CDR3 in amino acids: CASSIPAEDVLTF. Here the CDR3 DNA reads TGTGCCAGTAGTATACCAGCGGAAGACGTCCTGACTTTC.

This clone was counted only a few times. This sequence joins TRBV7-9 and TRBJ2-2; 12 bases align to TRBD2. CDR1 and CDR2 (germline): SEHNR, FQNEAQ (reference sequence). The V gene end was trimmed by 5 bases and the J gene end by 4 bases; junction bases not matched to a gene: 5. CDR3 size: 16 residues. The CDR3 nucleotides read TGTGCCAGCAGCCTAGGACTAGCGGGGATCACCGGGGAGCTGTTTTTT. Encoded protein: CASSLGLAGITGELFF.